The 8 T cell receptor beta chains listed next were all sequenced from one sample in a study of T cell clonality in common variable immunodeficiency. Assay used: immunoSEQ multiplex PCR; TCRdb lists only in-frame clones, some missing. The repertoire consists of 52,000 or so clones, none detected only once. Sequencing input: peripheral blood mononuclear cells. The receptors derive from a person between 18 and 75 years old in good health.

The CDR3 sequence is CASSIATFSSYDYTF. CDR3 DNA, as far as it was read: TGTGCCAGTAGTATCGCTACCTTTAGCTCCTACGAC. This chain links TRBV19 with TRBJ1-2, with D unresolved. The observed sequence ends 3 residues before the CDR3 terminus, with the missing tail filled in from the germline J gene. Germline CDR1 reads LNHDA; CDR2 reads SQIVND (reference sequence). The CDR3 has 15 amino acids.

This clone has at least ten counts. Here the CDR3 reads CSADRQVLQETQYF. The part of the CDR3 DNA that was read is TGCAGTGCTGACAGACAGGTCCTCCAAGAGACC. The chain links TRBV20-1 to TRBJ2-5; TRBD1 is a possible D gene (6 bases). The sequence runs out 3 residues before the end of the CDR3; the remainder is reconstructed from the germline J gene. CDR3 size: 14 residues. Germline loops: CDR1 DFQATT, CDR2 SNEGSKA (reference sequence). The germline V and J ends were trimmed by 5 bases and 1 base, with 14 bases remaining between them.

This clone showed up many times. Read sequence stops 3 residues before the CDR3 end, and the germline J gene provides the missing end. The same CDR3 can be traced to other DNA sequences in this sample. The chain links TRBV18 to TRBJ1-4; 8 bases are shared with TRBD1. The CDR3 totals 15 residues. With V trimmed by 3 bases and J by 10 bases, 10 bases remained unmatched. Germline V CDR1 and CDR2: KGHSH, LQKENI. CDR3 DNA (partial): TGTGCCAGCTCACCGTCGGGACAGGAGAGAGGAAAA. Amino acid sequence: CASSPSGQERGK. The entire CDR3 is CASSPSGQERGKLFF.

This clone was counted ten times or more. The sequence runs out 3 residues before the end of the CDR3; the remainder is reconstructed from the germline J gene. The V gene is TRBV4-1, the J gene TRBJ2-1, with TRBD2 matching over 7 bases. J gave up 0 bases and V 1 base, and 6 bases lay outside the gene matches. CDR3 length equals 17 residues. The germline V gene encodes CDR1 MGHRA and CDR2 YSYEKL. The CDR3 here is CASSQVGTTDSYNEQFF. Incomplete CDR3 DNA: TGCGCCAGCAGCCAAGTAGGGACTACAGACTCCTACAATGAG.

This clone was seen ten or more times. The CDR3 extends 3 residues past the end of the read, so its final part is completed from the germline J gene. The V gene is TRBV20-1, the J gene TRBJ2-5; 15 positions match TRBD2. V dropped 3 bases and J dropped 5; count of bases not matched to a gene: 13. This CDR3 has 18 amino acids. CDR1 DFQATT and CDR2 SNEGSKA come from the germline V gene (reference sequence). Here the CDR3 reads CSASGSEGLAGGSETQYF. The covered CDR3 bases are TGCAGTGCTAGTGGGTCAGAGGGACTAGCGGGAGGATCGGAGACC.

In its sample, this clone was seen many times. The sequence runs out 3 residues before the end of the CDR3; the remainder is reconstructed from the germline J gene. The rearrangement joins TRBV28 to TRBJ2-2; 9 bases agree with TRBD1. The germline V gene has CDR1 MDHEN and CDR2 SYDVKM. This CDR3 has 15 residues. V trimming: 6 bases; J trimming: 4 bases; junction bases outside the gene matches: 6. CDR3 protein: CASSPDRGFTGELFF. The DNA read from the CDR3 is TGTGCCAGCAGCCCCGACAGGGGGTTCACCGGGGAG.

This clone was seen many times. The CDR3 is cut off 3 residues early in the read; its end comes from the germline J gene. The chain carries TRBV19 and TRBJ2-5; 7 bases agree with TRBD1. J gave up 4 bases and V 1 base, and 0 bases lay outside the gene matches. The CDR3 length is 13 residues. Germline assignment: CDR1 LNHDA and CDR2 SQIVND (reference sequence). Incomplete CDR3 DNA: TGTGCCAGTAGTATAGCAGGGGGAGAGACC. Amino acids: CASSIAGGET. In full, the CDR3 is CASSIAGGETQYF.

The CDR3 bases that were read are TGCAGTGCTAGGGGGCGGGGGGACGAC. Residues: CSARGRGDD. The whole CDR3 is CSARGRGDDYTF. The V call is TRBV20-1, the J call TRBJ1-2; D might be TRBD1 (5 bases). The sequenced fragment ends 3 residues before the CDR3 boundary, so the rest is inferred from the germline J gene. Germline values: CDR1 DFQATT, CDR2 SNEGSKA (reference sequence). The CDR3 spans 12 residues.